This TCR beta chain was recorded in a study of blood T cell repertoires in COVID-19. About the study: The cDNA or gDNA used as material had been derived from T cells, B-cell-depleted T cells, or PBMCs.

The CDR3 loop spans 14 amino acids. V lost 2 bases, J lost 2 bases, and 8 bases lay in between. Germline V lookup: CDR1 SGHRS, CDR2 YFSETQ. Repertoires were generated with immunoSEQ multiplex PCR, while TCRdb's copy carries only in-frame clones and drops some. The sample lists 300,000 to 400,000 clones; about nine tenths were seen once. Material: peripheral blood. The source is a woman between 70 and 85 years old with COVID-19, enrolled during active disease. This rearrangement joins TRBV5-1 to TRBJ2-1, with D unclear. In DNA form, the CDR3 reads TGCGCCAGCAGCTTCAGTGGAGCCTACAATGAGCAGTTCTTC. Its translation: CASSFSGAYNEQFF. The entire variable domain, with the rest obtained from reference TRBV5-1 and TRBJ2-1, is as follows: KAGVTQTPRYLIKTRGQQVTLSCSPISGHRSVSWYQQTPGQGLQFLFEYFSETQRNKGNFPGRFSGRQFSNSRSEMNVSTLELGDSALYLCASSFSGAYNEQFFGPGTRLTVL.